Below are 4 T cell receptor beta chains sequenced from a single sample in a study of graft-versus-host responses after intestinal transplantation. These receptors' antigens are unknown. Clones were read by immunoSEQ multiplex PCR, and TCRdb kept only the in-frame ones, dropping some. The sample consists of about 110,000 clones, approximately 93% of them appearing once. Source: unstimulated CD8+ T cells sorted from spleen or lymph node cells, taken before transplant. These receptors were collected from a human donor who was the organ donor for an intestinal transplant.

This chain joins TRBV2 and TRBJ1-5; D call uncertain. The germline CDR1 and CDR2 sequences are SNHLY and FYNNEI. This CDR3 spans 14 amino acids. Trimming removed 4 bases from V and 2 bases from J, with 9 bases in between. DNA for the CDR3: TGTGCCAGCAGTGGGGGTTGGGGCAATCAGCCCCAGCATTTT. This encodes CASSGGWGNQPQHF.

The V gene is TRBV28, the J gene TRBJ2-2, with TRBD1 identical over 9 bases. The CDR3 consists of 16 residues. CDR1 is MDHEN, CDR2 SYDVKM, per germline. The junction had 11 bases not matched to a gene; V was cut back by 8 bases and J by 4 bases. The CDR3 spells CASEGPGQGRTGELFF. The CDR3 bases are TGTGCCAGCGAGGGTCCGGGACAGGGTCGCACCGGGGAGCTGTTTTTT.

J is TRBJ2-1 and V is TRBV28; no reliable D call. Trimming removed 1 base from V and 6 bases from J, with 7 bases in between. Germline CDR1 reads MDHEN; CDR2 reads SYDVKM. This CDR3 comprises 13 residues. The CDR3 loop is CASSLSEVNEQFF. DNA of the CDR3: TGTGCCAGCAGTTTATCCGAGGTCAATGAGCAGTTCTTC.

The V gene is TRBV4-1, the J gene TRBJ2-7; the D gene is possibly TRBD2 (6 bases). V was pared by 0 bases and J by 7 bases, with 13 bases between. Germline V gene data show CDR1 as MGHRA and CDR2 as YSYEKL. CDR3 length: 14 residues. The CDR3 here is CASSQDIGGREQYF. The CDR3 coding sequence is TGCGCCAGCAGCCAAGACATAGGAGGGCGGGAGCAGTACTTC.